This T cell receptor (beta chain) was captured by sequencing in a study of cytomegalovirus exposure and HLA in healthy donors. PCR used 60 Vbeta primers and 13 Jbeta primers. TCRdb's copy holds only in-frame clones and misses some; the assay was immunoSEQ multiplex PCR. Counted here are around 97,000 clones, roughly three quarters occurring once; the ten biggest clones make up around 10%. On this clone: The antigen is unknown.

The CDR3 has 13 amino acids. V trimming: 4 bases; J trimming: 12 bases; junction bases outside the gene matches: 9. The germline V gene has CDR1 SGHRS and CDR2 YFSETQ. Whole-study results and caveats: TRBV6-2, TRBV6-3 and some other V segments were unresolvable in 87-base-pair reads. Compared with the approximately 700-donor mean, an Asian-associated ancestry cluster reportedly had fewer N-insertions, according to a later analysis. Follow-up analysis found HLA locus-dependent TCR association rates, highest for DRB1 and lowest for HLA-C.

This receptor was obtained from a woman aged 18-29 years in good health and CMV-seropositive. Sequencing was done on a sample of PBMCs. The V call is TRBV5-1, the J call TRBJ1-1; TRBD1 matches 10 bases. The CDR3: CASSTGQGLSPFF. CDR3 coding DNA: TGCGCCAGCAGCACGGGACAGGGGCTTTCGCCTTTCTTT.